Listed below are T cell receptor beta chains from one sample, sequenced in a study of early T cells in non-severe SARS-CoV-2 infection. TCRdb called the 5' RACE reads again in MiXCR, with one record for every CDR3 protein. The table shows 50,000 or so distinct CDR3 sequences, with approximately 12% occurring only once. Sequenced input: whole blood. The receptors originated from an adult who was a healthcare worker with PCR-confirmed SARS-CoV-2 infection or an uninfected control (not recorded which). Both conserved end residues are part of each CDR3. The D gene is left open where the match is weak. Size values are once, few and many counts, or a class for expanded clones, and some rows have none.

cdr3_aa	cdr3_nt	cdr3_length	v_call	d_call	j_call	clone_size
CASSRGNSYEQYF	TGTGCCAGCAGCAGGGGGAACTCCTACGAGCAGTACTTC	13	TRBV27	TRBD1	TRBJ2-7	-
CASSGAGGGEDTQYF	TGCGCCAGCAGTGGAGCGGGGGGCGGTGAAGATACGCAGTATTTT	15	TRBV5-1	TRBD2	TRBJ2-3	many
CASSLRDRAAYEQYF	TGTGCCAGCAGTCTCCGGGACAGGGCCGCTTACGAGCAGTACTTC	15	TRBV12-3/TRBV12-4	TRBD1	TRBJ2-7	-
CAYRDRGQADTQYF	TGTGCCTACCGGGACAGGGGGCAGGCAGATACGCAGTATTTT	14	TRBV30	TRBD1	TRBJ2-3	many
CAIFSGTGVGEQYF	TGTGCCATCTTTTCCGGGACAGGGGTGGGCGAGCAGTACTTC	14	TRBV28	TRBD1	TRBJ2-7	-
CASSMAGGFSYEQYF	TGTGCCAGTAGTATGGCGGGGGGATTCTCCTACGAGCAGTACTTC	15	TRBV19	TRBD2	TRBJ2-7	-
CASSHLVGTNSYEQYF	TGTGCCAGCAGCCACCTCGTCGGGACGAATTCCTACGAGCAGTACTTC	16	TRBV6-1	-	TRBJ2-7	-
CASSEARALNSPLHF	TGTGCCAGCAGTGAAGCCCGGGCCCTTAATTCACCCCTCCACTTT	15	TRBV2	-	TRBJ1-6	-
CSVESRDSTSYGYTF	TGCAGCGTAGAGAGCCGGGACTCCACGTCCTATGGCTACACCTTC	15	TRBV29-1	-	TRBJ1-2	many
CASSPTGPPRNEQFF	TGTGCCAGCTCACCAACAGGCCCGCCGCGGAATGAGCAGTTCTTC	15	TRBV18	-	TRBJ2-1	-
CASSYQREPFFYEQYF	TGTGCCAGCAGTTACCAGCGGGAGCCGTTTTTTTACGAGCAGTACTTC	16	TRBV6-2/TRBV6-3	TRBD2	TRBJ2-7	-
CATSRAGSGTTKNIQYF	TGTGCCACCAGCAGAGCCGGCTCCGGGACAACCAAAAACATTCAGTACTTC	17	TRBV15	-	TRBJ2-4	-
CASSLEAELNQPQHF	TGTGCCAGCAGTTTAGAGGCAGAACTCAATCAGCCCCAGCATTTT	15	TRBV12-3/TRBV12-4	-	TRBJ1-5	-
CASSSDSLGGETQYF	TGTGCCAGCAGTTCCGACTCGTTGGGTGGGGAGACCCAGTACTTC	15	TRBV28	-	TRBJ2-5	many
CASGLGQGNTEAFF	TGTGCTAGTGGTTTGGGACAGGGGAACACTGAAGCTTTCTTT	14	TRBV12-5	TRBD1	TRBJ1-1	many
CATSGRGSAGANVLTF	TGTGCCACCAGTGGAAGGGGCTCGGCTGGGGCCAACGTCCTGACTTTC	16	TRBV24-1	-	TRBJ2-6	few
CASSPGRDTQYF	TGTGCCAGCAGCCCGGGACGAGATACGCAGTATTTT	12	TRBV11-1	-	TRBJ2-3	few
CASTIRSTETQYF	TGTGCCAGCACCATCCGGAGTACCGAGACCCAGTACTTC	13	TRBV12-3/TRBV12-4	-	TRBJ2-5	many
CASSPPGDPDTQYF	TGTGCCAGCAGCCCTCCCGGGGACCCAGATACGCAGTATTTT	14	TRBV7-8	-	TRBJ2-3	-
CASKFQGLGTDTQYF	TGTGCCAGCAAATTTCAGGGGTTGGGCACAGATACGCAGTATTTT	15	TRBV2	-	TRBJ2-3	few
CSVDPRTSGGLFF	TGCAGCGTTGATCCCCGGACTAGCGGGGGACTGTTCTTC	13	TRBV29-1	TRBD2	TRBJ2-1	many
CASSQDTSGGYNEQFF	TGCGCCAGCAGCCAAGATACCAGCGGAGGGTACAATGAGCAGTTCTTC	16	TRBV4-3	-	TRBJ2-1	many
CASSTDTSGAYNEQFF	TGTGCCAGCAGCACCGACACTAGCGGGGCCTACAATGAGCAGTTCTTC	16	TRBV9	TRBD2	TRBJ2-1	many
CASTRRSAGDTDTQYF	TGCGCCAGCACCCGCAGGAGTGCGGGGGACACAGATACGCAGTATTTT	16	TRBV5-1	TRBD2	TRBJ2-3	many
CASSLRPAGPSSGANVLTF	TGTGCTAGCAGCTTACGCCCCGCAGGACCGAGCTCTGGGGCCAACGTCCTGACTTTC	19	TRBV7-7	-	TRBJ2-6	-
CASSRTSGNTGELFF	TGTGCCAGCAGCCGGACTAGCGGGAACACCGGGGAGCTGTTTTTT	15	TRBV6-8	TRBD2	TRBJ2-2	many
CASSPQGAPGNQPQHF	TGTGCCAGCTCACCTCAGGGGGCGCCAGGCAATCAGCCCCAGCATTTT	16	TRBV18	TRBD1	TRBJ1-5	-
CASSLGLAGGNEQFF	TGTGCCAGCAGCTTAGGTCTAGCGGGAGGGAATGAGCAGTTCTTC	15	TRBV7-3	TRBD2	TRBJ2-1	many
CASSQVGNTIYF	TGCGCCAGCAGCCAAGTTGGAAACACCATATATTTT	12	TRBV4-3	-	TRBJ1-3	many
CSARDTGYYGYTF	TGCAGTGCTAGAGATACAGGGTACTATGGCTACACCTTC	13	TRBV20-1	-	TRBJ1-2	many
CSARVVGQFPLSGANVLTF	TGCAGTGCTAGAGTTGTAGGTCAATTTCCTCTCTCTGGGGCCAACGTCCTGACTTTC	19	TRBV20-1	-	TRBJ2-6	many
CASSHQRGGAQDTQYF	TGTGCCAGCAGCCACCAGCGGGGGGGAGCACAAGATACGCAGTATTTT	16	TRBV7-9	TRBD2	TRBJ2-3	-
CASSYQSSPLHF	TGTGCCAGCAGCTACCAGAGTTCACCCCTCCACTTT	12	TRBV7-9	-	TRBJ1-6	-
CASSLRVRSAQHF	TGTGCCAGCAGCCTAAGGGTTCGTTCGGCCCAGCATTTT	13	TRBV7-2	-	TRBJ1-5	many
CAIRASGGTYEQYF	TGTGCCATCAGGGCTAGCGGGGGGACCTACGAGCAGTACTTC	14	TRBV10-3	TRBD2	TRBJ2-7	few
CASSSPGLSYEQYF	TGTGCCAGCAGTTCCCCGGGACTTTCCTACGAGCAGTACTTC	14	TRBV27	-	TRBJ2-7	-
CASSLALRREQFF	TGCGCCAGCAGCTTGGCCTTAAGGCGGGAGCAGTTCTTC	13	TRBV5-1	-	TRBJ2-1	many
CASSKARGGKNTEAFF	TGTGCCAGCAGCAAAGCTAGAGGGGGAAAGAACACTGAAGCTTTCTTT	16	TRBV21-1	-	TRBJ1-1	-
CASSQDYRGLYEQYF	TGTGCCAGCAGCCAAGATTACAGGGGACTATACGAGCAGTACTTC	15	TRBV14	-	TRBJ2-7	many
CASSQEKASGVYNEQFF	TGCGCCAGCAGCCAAGAGAAGGCTAGCGGGGTCTACAATGAGCAGTTCTTC	17	TRBV4-1	TRBD2	TRBJ2-1	few
CSARGQGNTKAFF	TGCAGTGCTAGGGGACAGGGGAACACTAAAGCTTTCTTT	13	TRBV20-1	TRBD1	TRBJ1-1	-
CATTAPQNIQYF	TGTGCCACTACGGCACCTCAAAACATTCAGTACTTC	12	TRBV28	-	TRBJ2-4	-
CASSQEWEPTGDIQYF	TGCGCCAGCAGCCAAGAATGGGAACCGACAGGGGACATTCAGTACTTC	16	TRBV4-1	TRBD1	TRBJ2-4	many
CASSLKGGTNQETQYF	TGTGCTAGCAGCTTAAAGGGGGGGACAAATCAAGAGACCCAGTACTTC	16	TRBV7-7	-	TRBJ2-5	many
CASSPDPGLAYEQYF	TGTGCCAGCAGCCCGGATCCGGGACTAGCCTACGAGCAGTACTTC	15	TRBV12-3/TRBV12-4	TRBD2	TRBJ2-7	many